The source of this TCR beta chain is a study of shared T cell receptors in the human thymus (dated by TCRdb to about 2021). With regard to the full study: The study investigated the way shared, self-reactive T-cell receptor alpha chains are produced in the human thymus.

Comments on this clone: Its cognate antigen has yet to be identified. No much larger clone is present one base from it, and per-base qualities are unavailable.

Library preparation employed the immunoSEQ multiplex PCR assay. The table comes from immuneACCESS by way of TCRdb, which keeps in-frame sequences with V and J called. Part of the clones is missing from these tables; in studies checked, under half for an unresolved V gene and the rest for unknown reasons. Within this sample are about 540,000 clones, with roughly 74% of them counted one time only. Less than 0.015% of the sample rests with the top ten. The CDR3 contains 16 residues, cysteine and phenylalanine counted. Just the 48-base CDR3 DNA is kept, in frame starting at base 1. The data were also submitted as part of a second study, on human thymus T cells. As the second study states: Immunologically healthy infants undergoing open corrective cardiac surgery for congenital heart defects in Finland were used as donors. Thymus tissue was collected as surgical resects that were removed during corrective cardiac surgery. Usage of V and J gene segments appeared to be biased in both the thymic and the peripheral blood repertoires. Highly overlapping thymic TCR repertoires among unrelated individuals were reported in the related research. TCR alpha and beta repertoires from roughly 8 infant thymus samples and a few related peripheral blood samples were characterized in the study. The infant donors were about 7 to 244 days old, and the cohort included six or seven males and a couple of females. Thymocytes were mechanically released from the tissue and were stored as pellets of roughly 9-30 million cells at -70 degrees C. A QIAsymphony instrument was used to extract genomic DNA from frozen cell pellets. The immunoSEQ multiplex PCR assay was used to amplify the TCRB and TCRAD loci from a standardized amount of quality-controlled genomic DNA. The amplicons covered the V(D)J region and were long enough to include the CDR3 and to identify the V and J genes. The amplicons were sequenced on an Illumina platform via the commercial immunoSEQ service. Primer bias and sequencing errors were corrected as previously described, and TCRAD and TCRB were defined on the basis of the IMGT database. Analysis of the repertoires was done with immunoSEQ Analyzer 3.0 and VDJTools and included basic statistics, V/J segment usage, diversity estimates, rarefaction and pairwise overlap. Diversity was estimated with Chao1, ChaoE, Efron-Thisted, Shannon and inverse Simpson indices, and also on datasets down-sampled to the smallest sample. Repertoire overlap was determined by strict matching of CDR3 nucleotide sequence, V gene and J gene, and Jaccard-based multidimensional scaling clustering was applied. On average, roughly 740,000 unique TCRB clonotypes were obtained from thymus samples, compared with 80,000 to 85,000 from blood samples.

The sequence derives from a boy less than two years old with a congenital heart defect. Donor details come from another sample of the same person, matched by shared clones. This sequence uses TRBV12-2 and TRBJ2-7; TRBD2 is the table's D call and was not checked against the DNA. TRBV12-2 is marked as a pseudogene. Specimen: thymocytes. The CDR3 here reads CASTGKDPGELYEQYF. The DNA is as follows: TGTGCAAGTACGGGAAAAGACCCGGGAGAATTGTACGAGCAGTACTTC.